This T cell receptor (beta chain) was documented in a study of patients and donors after allogeneic stem cell transplantation (dated by TCRdb to the early 2020s). The CDR3 sequence holds 15 residues, the cysteine and phenylalanine included. The read is trimmed to its CDR3 DNA, 45 bases read in frame from base 1. The germline V end is reduced by 6 bases and the J end by 1 base; junction bases left unmatched: 5. CDR1 is given as MNHEY and CDR2 as SVGEGT, both from the germline V gene. The library was prepared using RT-PCR. Data came from a NextSeq 550. TCRdb reprocessing: public reads trimmed at Q25 with fastp, clones called with MiXCR, in-frame beta chains kept. Under each unique CDR3 protein, matching rows form one entry showing the most common genes and DNA. Here the sample has about 74,000 distinct CDR3 sequences; less than 30% occur a single time. 26% of the sample goes to the ten largest clones.

Of note for this clonotype: Its antigen target is currently unknown. No base qualities exist here, and no much larger clone lies one base off it.

The V gene is TRBV6-2 or TRBV6-3 and the J gene is TRBJ2-5, with 10 bases matching TRBD2. The receptor was derived from a human donor who was either an allogeneic HSCT recipient or a stem cell or donor lymphocyte infusion donor (not recorded which). It is not recorded whose cells these are; they may come from a transplant donor. The sequencing sample was made of blood, either unsorted or a sorted T cell fraction (not recorded which). The bases are TGTGCCAGCAGCGGACTAGCGGCAATCCAAGAGACCCAGTACTTC. Its translation is CASSGLAAIQETQYF.